Sequencing of this TCR beta chain was carried out in a study of T cell responses to AZD1222 COVID-19 vaccine. Findings and limits, study-wide: It was only after the peak T cell response that any repertoires were sampled. The breadth and depth of Spike-specific TCRs increased once two AZD1222 doses had been given. Mostly white British, mostly female donors; authors suggested clonal diversity may be underestimated. Seropositivity was recorded at baseline in only 6 or 7 AZD1222 recipients.

Notes on this clone: The antigen remains undetermined.

J was trimmed by 4 bases and V by 2 bases; bases with no gene match: 5. The V gene's germline CDR1 is SGDLS and CDR2 YYNGEE. The CDR3 runs 14 residues. Clones were sequenced by immunoSEQ multiplex PCR, and TCRdb holds only the in-frame ones, with some missing. The sample holds 85,000 to 110,000 clones, around 90% seen once. The chain links TRBV9 to TRBJ1-1; 7 bases line up with TRBD1. The source of this sequence is an adult in good health. The specimen was peripheral blood, collected on day 0 of AZD1222 vaccination. The CDR3 protein is CASSVTGVATEAFF. DNA of the CDR3: TGTGCCAGCAGCGTTACAGGGGTGGCCACTGAAGCTTTCTTT.